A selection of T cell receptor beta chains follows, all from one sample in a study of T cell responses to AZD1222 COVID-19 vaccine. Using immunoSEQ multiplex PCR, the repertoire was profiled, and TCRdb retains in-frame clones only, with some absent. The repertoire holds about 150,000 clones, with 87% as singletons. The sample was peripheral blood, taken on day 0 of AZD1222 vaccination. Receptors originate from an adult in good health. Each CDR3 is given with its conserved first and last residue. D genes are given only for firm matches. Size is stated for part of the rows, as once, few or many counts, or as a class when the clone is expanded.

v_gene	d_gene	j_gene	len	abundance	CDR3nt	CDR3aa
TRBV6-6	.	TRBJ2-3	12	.	TGTGCCAGCAGCTACACGTCAGATACGCAGTATTTT	CASSYTSDTQYF
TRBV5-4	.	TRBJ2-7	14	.	TGTGCCAGCGGGAAAACGGGACCGCTGTCCGAGCAGTACTTC	CASGKTGPLSEQYF
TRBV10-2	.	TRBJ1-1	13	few	TGCGCCAGCAGTGAAACGGTGAACACTGAAGCTTTCTTT	CASSETVNTEAFF
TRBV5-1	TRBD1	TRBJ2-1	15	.	TGCGCCAGCAGCCCAGGGACAGGGCGGTTGAATGAGCAGTTCTTC	CASSPGTGRLNEQFF
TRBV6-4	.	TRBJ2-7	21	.	TGTGCCAGCAGTGACCCGGGCGGTAGGGGGACGATAAAAATGGGCTATGACGAGCAGTACTTC	CASSDPGGRGTIKMGYDEQYF
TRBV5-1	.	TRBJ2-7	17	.	TGCGCCAGCAGCTTGGGGGGAAAAGCGGTAAGCTCCTACGAGCAGTACTTC	CASSLGGKAVSSYEQYF
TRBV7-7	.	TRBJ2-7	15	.	TGTGCCAGCAGCCCTACCCCGGGGGCTACCTACGAGCAGTACTTC	CASSPTPGATYEQYF
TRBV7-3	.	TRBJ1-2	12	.	TGTGCCAGTGGATCCAGGGCTGGTGGCTACACCTTC	CASGSRAGGYTF
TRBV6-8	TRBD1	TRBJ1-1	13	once	TGTGCCAGCAGGAGGGGGCTGAACACTGAAGCTTTCTTT	CASRRGLNTEAFF
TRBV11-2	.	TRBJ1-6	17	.	TGTGCCAGCAGCTTAGGCTCGGGCAGCTCCTATAATTCACCCCTCCACTTT	CASSLGSGSSYNSPLHF
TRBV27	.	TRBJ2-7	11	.	TGTGCCAGCACCCCTCAGGACGAGCAGTACTTC	CASTPQDEQYF
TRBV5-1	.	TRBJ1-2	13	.	TGCGCCAGCAGCTTGGTAGGGATGTATGGCTACACCTTC	CASSLVGMYGYTF
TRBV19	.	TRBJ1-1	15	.	TGTGCCAGTAGTTCAAACCCGGGGACCTACACTGAAGCTTTCTTT	CASSSNPGTYTEAFF
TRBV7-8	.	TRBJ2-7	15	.	TGTGCCAGCAGCTTAGAGGTGTTAAGCTCCTACGAGCAGTACTTC	CASSLEVLSSYEQYF
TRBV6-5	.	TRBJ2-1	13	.	TGTGCCAGCGATTATAGCTCCTACAATGAGCAGTTCTTC	CASDYSSYNEQFF
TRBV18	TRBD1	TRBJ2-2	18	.	TGTGCCAGCTCACCAGTCCAGACCGGGACAGTGAACACCGGGGAGCTGTTTTTT	CASSPVQTGTVNTGELFF
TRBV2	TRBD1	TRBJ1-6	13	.	TGTGCCAGCAGGGGACAGGGGAATTCACCCCTCCACTTT	CASRGQGNSPLHF
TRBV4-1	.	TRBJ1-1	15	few	TGCGCCAGCAGCTCCTCCGGGATATCCTACACTGAAGCTTTCTTT	CASSSSGISYTEAFF
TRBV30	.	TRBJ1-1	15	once	TGTGCCTGGAGCAGCCGGGTGAGTAGAAGGTCTGAAGCTTTCTTT	CAWSSRVSRRSEAFF
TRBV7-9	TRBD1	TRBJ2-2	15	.	TGTGCCAGCAGCCCCTGGACAGGTGGGGCCGGGGAGCTGTTTTTT	CASSPWTGGAGELFF
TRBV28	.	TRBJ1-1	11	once	TGTGCCAGCAGGTTCAACACTGAAGCTTTCTTT	CASRFNTEAFF
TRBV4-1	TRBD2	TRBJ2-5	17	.	TGCGCCAGCAGCCAAGATTTGCGGGAGTCTACCCAAGAGACCCAGTACTTC	CASSQDLRESTQETQYF
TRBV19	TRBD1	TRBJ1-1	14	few	TGTGCCAGTAGTATAGCCAGGGGGCAAACTGAAGCTTTCTTT	CASSIARGQTEAFF
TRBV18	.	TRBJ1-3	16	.	TGTGCCAGCTCACCAATCACAGGCACGGGAGGAAACACCATATATTTT	CASSPITGTGGNTIYF
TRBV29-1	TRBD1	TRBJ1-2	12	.	TGCAGCGTTGAGACAGGGCATTCAGGCTACACCTTC	CSVETGHSGYTF
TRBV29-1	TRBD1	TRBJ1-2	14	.	TGCAGCGTGGAACCGGGACAGACTAACTATGGCTACACCTTC	CSVEPGQTNYGYTF
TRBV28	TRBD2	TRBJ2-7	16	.	TGTGCCAGCAGTCCCGGTGTTGGGACTACCAACTACGAGCAGTACTTC	CASSPGVGTTNYEQYF
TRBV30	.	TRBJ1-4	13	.	TGTGCCTGGAGTGTCGGGGATAATGAAAAACTGTTTTTT	CAWSVGDNEKLFF
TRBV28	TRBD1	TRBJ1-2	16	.	TGTGCCAGCAGCGCCCAAGGGGGCAGGGCCTTGGGTGGCTACACCTTC	CASSAQGGRALGGYTF
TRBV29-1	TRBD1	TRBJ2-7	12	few	TGCAGCGCCAAAGGGGGCCCGTGGGAGCAGTACTTC	CSAKGGPWEQYF
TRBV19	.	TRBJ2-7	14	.	TGTGCCAGTAGTATAGTGGCAGGGCCCTACGAGCAGTACTTC	CASSIVAGPYEQYF
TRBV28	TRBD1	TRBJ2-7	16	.	TGTGCCAGCAGCCCACTGGGGACAGGGGGCGCTGGGGAGCAGTACTTC	CASSPLGTGGAGEQYF
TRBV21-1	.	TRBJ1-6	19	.	TGTGCCAGCAGCAAAGGAGGGTGGCAGGTTTGCGCCTATAATTCACCCCTCCACTTT	CASSKGGWQVCAYNSPLHF
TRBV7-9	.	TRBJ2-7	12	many	TGTGCCAGCAGCGACCAGGGCTACGAGCAGTACTTC	CASSDQGYEQYF
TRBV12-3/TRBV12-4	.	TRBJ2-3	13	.	TGTGCCAGCAGTTTCGGCGCCACAGATACGCAGTATTTT	CASSFGATDTQYF
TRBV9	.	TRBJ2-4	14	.	TGTGCCAGCAGCCTCTCCCCGAACGCGTCCCCCTTATACTTC	CASSLSPNASPLYF
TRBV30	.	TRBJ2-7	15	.	TGTGCCTGGAGTGTACAGGAAGGGGGTTCCTACGAGCAGTACTTC	CAWSVQEGGSYEQYF
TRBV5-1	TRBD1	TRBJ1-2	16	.	TGCGCCAGCAGCTTGGACACCACAGGGGGCTCTTATGGCTACACCTTC	CASSLDTTGGSYGYTF
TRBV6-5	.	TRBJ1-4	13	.	TGTGCCAGCAGTTATAGGGTCAATGAAAAACTGTTTTTT	CASSYRVNEKLFF
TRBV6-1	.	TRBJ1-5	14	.	TGTGCCAGCAGTGAAGTACAACCCAATCAGCCCCAGCATTTT	CASSEVQPNQPQHF